The source of this T cell receptor beta chain is a study of cytomegalovirus exposure and HLA in healthy donors. V shed 6 bases, J shed 11 bases, and the junction held 9 bases outside the gene matches. The CDR3 consists of 13 residues. Germline V gene data show CDR1 as SNHLY and CDR2 as FYNNEI. Vbeta (60) and Jbeta (13) primers were used in the PCR. Measured with immunoSEQ multiplex PCR; TCRdb has only the in-frame clones, and not every one. The top ten hold approximately 2.2% of the sample, which has under 90,000 clones, about nine tenths seen once. The receptor's source is a young man in good health and CMV-seronegative. Sequenced sample: PBMCs. This sequence joins TRBV2 and TRBJ2-5, with 10 nucleotides matching TRBD1. The CDR3 DNA reads as TGTGCCAGCAGGAGACAGGGGGCCGGGGAGCAGTACTTC. Encoded protein: CASRRQGAGEQYF. The whole variable domain, remainder taken from reference TRBV2 and TRBJ2-5, is EPEVTQTPSHQVTQMGQEVILRCVPISNHLYFYWYRQILGQKVEFLVSFYNNEISEKSEIFDDQFSVERPDGSNFTLKIRSTKLEDSAMYFCASRRQGAGEQYFGPGTRLLVL.